The 19 T cell receptor beta chains below all came from one sample that was sequenced in a study of CD8 T cells in ankylosing spondylitis. Overall study results and limits: Apparently characteristic of ankylosing spondylitis blood was a TCR beta motif (under ten highly homologous variants).

No cognate antigen is known for these TCRs. TCRdb independently ran MiXCR on the 5' RACE reads; one entry per CDR3 protein. The sample shows roughly 700,000 distinct CDR3 sequences, roughly 20% of them seen only once. Sequencing was carried out using blood, either unsorted or a sorted T cell fraction (not recorded which). The receptors stem from a male donor with ankylosing spondylitis.

This clonotype was detected many times. This chain uses TRBV4-2 with TRBJ2-7; the match to TRBD2 covers 9 bases. Germline CDR1 LGHNA, CDR2 YNFKEQ. V was clipped by 1 base and J by 0 bases; unmatched bases: 1. The CDR3 has 15 amino acids. The CDR3 DNA is TGTGCCAGCAGCCAAGGACTAGCGGACTCCTACGAGCAGTACTTC. The encoded protein is CASSQGLADSYEQYF.

This sequence joins TRBV5-1 and TRBJ2-3, with 11 bases identical to TRBD2. Germline CDR1 and CDR2: SGHRS and YFSETQ. The V segment lost 0 bases and the J segment 3 bases; nucleotides outside the gene matches: 3. The CDR3 runs 16 residues. In DNA, the CDR3 is TGCGCCAGCAGCTTGGGATCTAGCGGGGGGACAGATACGCAGTATTTT. Its protein product is CASSLGSSGGTDTQYF.

The J gene is TRBJ2-1, the V gene TRBV7-2, with D unclear. Looked up from germline, CDR1 is SGHTA and CDR2 is FQGNSA. This CDR3 has 15 residues. Between the trimmed V and J ends, which lost 0 bases and 2 bases, there was a span of 8 bases. CDR3 sequence reads: CASSLAATPYNEQFF. The CDR3 nucleotides are TGTGCCAGCAGCTTAGCGGCTACCCCCTACAATGAGCAGTTCTTC.

This chain connects TRBV4-1 to TRBJ2-4, with 10 bases identical to TRBD1. This CDR3 has 15 amino acids. V shed 1 base, J shed 7 bases, and the junction held 4 bases outside the gene matches. Germline CDR1 reads MGHRA; CDR2 reads YSYEKL. The CDR3 DNA reads as TGCGCCAGCAGCCAAGGACAGGGGGCTAACAACATTCAGTACTTC. It is translated as CASSQGQGANNIQYF.

This clonotype has just a few counts. The V gene is TRBV29-1, the J gene TRBJ1-2; no definite D call. The germline CDR1 and CDR2 sequences are SQVTM and ANQGSEA. This CDR3 region has 12 residues. CDR3 region: CSTREGLSGYTF. The CDR3 bases are TGCAGTACAAGGGAGGGCCTCAGTGGCTACACCTTC.

The genes are TRBV7-2 and TRBJ1-1; D might be TRBD1 (5 bases). Per the germline V gene, CDR1 is SGHTA and CDR2 is FQGNSA. CDR3 size: 19 residues. With 0 bases removed from V and 0 bases from J, the gap between germline ends came to 20 bases. The CDR3 sequence: CASSLAEPGPRGLNTEAFF. The CDR3 DNA sequence: TGTGCCAGCAGCTTAGCTGAGCCAGGCCCGAGGGGACTGAACACTGAAGCTTTCTTT.

This clonotype was seen ten or more times. This sequence joins TRBV6-2 or TRBV6-3 and TRBJ2-7, with D perhaps matching TRBD2 (5 bases). CDR1 and CDR2 (germline): MNHEY, SVGEGT. The CDR3 is made up of 15 amino acids. The V end lost 2 bases, the J end lost 0 bases, and 11 bases lay between the germline ends. The CDR3 DNA reads TGTGCCAGCAGTTACGTTGAGGAGGCCTCCTACGAGCAGTACTTC. Its translation: CASSYVEEASYEQYF.

This clonotype came up a few times. DNA for the CDR3: TGTGCCAGCAGCCGCACCCGGGACGGGGGAGCTAACTATGGCTACACCTTC. It specifies CASSRTRDGGANYGYTF. This sequence joins TRBV7-2 and TRBJ1-2, with D tentatively TRBD1 (5 bases). The V end was cut by 5 bases, the J end by 0 bases, with 19 bases between. The CDR3 sequence is 17 residues long. Germline lookup yields CDR1 SGHTA and CDR2 FQGNSA.

The rearrangement uses TRBV5-1 and TRBJ2-2; 10 positions agree with TRBD2. J was trimmed by 5 bases and V by 3 bases; bases with no gene match: 16. CDR3 length equals 19 residues. Per the germline V gene, CDR1 is SGHRS and CDR2 is YFSETQ. CDR3 DNA sequence: TGCGCCAGCAGCTGGCCCGAGGAACCTAGCGGGAGTCGAACCGGGGAGCTGTTTTTT. Translation: CASSWPEEPSGSRTGELFF. Using reference TRBV5-1 and TRBJ2-2 for the parts outside the CDR3, the full variable domain is KAGVTQTPRYLIKTRGQQVTLSCSPISGHRSVSWYQQTPGQGLQFLFEYFSETQRNKGNFPGRFSGRQFSNSRSEMNVSTLELGDSALYLCASSWPEEPSGSRTGELFFGEGSRLTVL.

The rearrangement joins TRBV29-1 to TRBJ1-2; 7 bases map to TRBD1. The germline CDR1 and CDR2 sequences are SQVTM and ANQGSEA. This CDR3 has 11 residues. V lost 7 bases to trimming and J lost 6 bases; unmatched junction nucleotides: 5. The CDR3 nucleotides are TGCAGCGGTAGGACAGGAGATGGCTACACCTTC. Translated, it gives CSGRTGDGYTF.

This clonotype was detected a few times. The rearrangement links TRBV7-2 to TRBJ2-1, with 7 positions matching TRBD2. CDR3 length: 14 residues. V shed 1 base, J shed 8 bases, and the junction held 5 bases outside the gene matches. Germline CDR1 is SGHTA and CDR2 is FQGNSA. In nucleotides, the CDR3 is TGTGCCAGCAGCTTAGATGGTAGCGGGTATGAGCAGTTCTTC. Protein: CASSLDGSGYEQFF.

In its sample, this clonotype was seen a few times. The chain links TRBV29-1 to TRBJ2-7; no reliable D call. V was clipped by 4 bases and J by 2 bases, with 18 bases between them. The CDR3 is 15 residues long. Germline V gene lookup returns CDR1 SQVTM and CDR2 ANQGSEA. CDR3 protein: CSVVDETTETYEQYF. The CDR3 nucleotides are TGCAGCGTTGTGGATGAGACCACGGAGACCTACGAGCAGTACTTC.

The rearrangement joins TRBV29-1 to TRBJ1-2; D might be TRBD1 (5 bases). The V end lost 4 bases, the J end lost 6 bases, and 12 bases lay between the germline ends. Germline lookup yields CDR1 SQVTM and CDR2 ANQGSEA. The CDR3 has 12 residues. CDR3 nucleotides: TGCAGCGTTGGGGGCGTTGTAGATGGCTACACCTTC. This translates into CSVGGVVDGYTF.

This clonotype was counted only a few times. The gene calls are TRBV6-1 and TRBJ1-1, with D perhaps matching TRBD1 (6 bases). The V gene's germline CDR1 is MNHNS and CDR2 SASEGT. V dropped 6 bases and J dropped 4 bases, with 21 bases sitting between them. The CDR3 runs 16 residues. CDR3 sequence: CASRTRVSGAVTEAFF. CDR3 bases: TGTGCCAGCAGAACCCGGGTCTCGGGGGCGGTCACTGAAGCTTTCTTT.

The chain employs TRBV11-2 and TRBJ2-7, with TRBD2 identical over 8 bases. The V and J ends lost 0 bases and 4 bases, in that order; junction bases with no gene match: 5. The germline V gene has CDR1 SGHAT and CDR2 FQNNGV. This CDR3 region has 15 residues. The CDR3: CASSLERAGVYEQYF. Here the CDR3 DNA reads TGTGCCAGCAGCTTAGAGAGAGCGGGAGTATACGAGCAGTACTTC. Full variable domain (remainder filled in from reference TRBV11-2 and TRBJ2-7): EAGVAQSPRYKIIEKRQSVAFWCNPISGHATLYWYQQILGQGPKLLIQFQNNGVVDDSQLPKDRFSAERLKGVDSTLKIQPAKLEDSAVYLCASSLERAGVYEQYFGPGTRLTVT.

This clonotype has ten or more counts. The chain is built from TRBV14 and TRBJ1-2; D is unclear. The V gene's germline CDR1 is SGHDN and CDR2 FVKESK. This CDR3 is built from 12 residues. Trimming stripped 4 bases from V and 5 bases from J, with 8 bases between. CDR3 residues: CASSPSSYGYTF. CDR3 DNA sequence: TGTGCCAGCAGCCCAAGCTCATATGGCTACACCTTC. The full variable domain, completed using reference TRBV14 and TRBJ1-2, is EAGVTQFPSHSVIEKGQTVTLRCDPISGHDNLYWYRRVMGKEIKFLLHFVKESKQDESGMPNNRFLAERTGGTYSTLKVQPAELEDSGVYFCASSPSSYGYTFGSGTRLTVV.

This rearrangement joins TRBV12-3 or TRBV12-4 to TRBJ2-5, with 14 nucleotides matching TRBD2. The CDR3 loop spans 15 amino acids. V gave up 6 bases and J gave up 5 bases; unmatched junction bases: 5. CDR3 sequence (DNA): TGTGCCAGCAGGACTAGCGGGGGGGCCAGGGAGACCCAGTACTTC. This encodes CASRTSGGARETQYF.

This clonotype was seen a few times. This sequence joins TRBV4-1 and TRBJ2-5; TRBD1 matches 8 bases. Germline V gene lookup returns CDR1 MGHRA and CDR2 YSYEKL. The CDR3 totals 15 residues. V lost 0 bases and J lost 4; bases outside the gene matches: 4. The CDR3 DNA is TGCGCCAGCAGCCAAGAAGGAACAGGGGGAGAGACCCAGTACTTC. It is translated as CASSQEGTGGETQYF.

This chain connects TRBV3-1 to TRBJ2-2; D is possibly TRBD1 (5 bases). This CDR3 is built from 13 residues. Germline V gene lookup returns CDR1 LGHDT and CDR2 YNNKEL (reference sequence). Trimming removed 4 bases at V and 7 bases at J, with 10 bases between. CDR3 protein: CASSPQGGGELFF. The CDR3 nucleotides read TGTGCCAGCAGCCCCCAGGGTGGCGGGGAGCTGTTTTTT.